This TCR beta chain stems from a study of graft-versus-host responses after intestinal transplantation. About the study: Induction using anti-thymocyte globulin, followed by tacrolimus and steroids for approximately 3 years, was given to all recipients.

Remarks on this clone: The antigen is undetermined.

Germline CDR1 SNHLY, CDR2 FYNNEI. Trimming took off 7 bases at V and 5 bases at J, with 18 bases between the two ends. The CDR3 has 14 amino acids. TCRdb's copy holds only in-frame clones and misses some; the assay was immunoSEQ multiplex PCR. The profile shows about 85,000 clones, 80% to 95% of them singletons. This TCR came from a human donor who was the organ donor for an intestinal transplant. This specimen consisted of unstimulated CD8+ T cells sorted from spleen or lymph node cells, obtained before transplant. This chain uses TRBV2 with TRBJ2-7; either TRBD1 or TRBD2 may supply D (5 bases each). CDR3 region: CASTEGRGDHEQYF. CDR3 bases: TGTGCCAGCACTGAGGGTAGGGGAGACCACGAGCAGTACTTC.